This T cell receptor beta chain was recovered during a study of T-cell memory formation after mild COVID-19. Whole-study context: Largely, TCR clusters stayed within a single donor. Study findings and constraints: Memory sampled before infection contained some responding clones, suggesting cross-reactive memory joined.

With 0 bases removed from V and 10 bases from J, the gap between germline ends came to 10 bases. Looked up from germline, CDR1 is MNHEY and CDR2 is SVGAGI. The CDR3 has 14 amino acids. MiXCR, applied by TCRdb to the 5' RACE reads, yields one record per CDR3 protein. The sample consists of 550,000 to 700,000 distinct CDR3 sequences, under 20% of them appearing once. Of note for this clonotype: What it recognizes is unknown.

The rearrangement uses TRBV6-5 and TRBJ1-6; TRBD1 might be the D (5 bases). Sequences were obtained from PBMCs or a T cell subset sorted from them (not recorded which). The receptor was derived from an adult woman who had mild COVID-19 (a few samples of this study predate the infection). Cell type and time point are not known. The CDR3 DNA follows: TGTGCCAGCAGTTACTCCGGGGGGAGATCACCCCTCCACTTT. Translation: CASSYSGGRSPLHF.